This record concerns one TCR beta chain sequence. Its antigen is currently not known. There are no base qualities to consult, and no much larger clone falls within one base. The library came from the immunoSEQ multiplex PCR assay. A mixture of 60 forward primers for TCR Vbeta segments and 13 reverse primers for TCR Jbeta segments was used in the multiplex PCR. The CDR3 region of rearranged TCR beta genes was amplified from genomic DNA with a multiplex PCR assay. On the Illumina HiSeq System, the amplified TCR beta libraries were sequenced as 87-base-pair reads. As for the authors' bioinformatics: Across the roughly 640 repertoires, a later analysis counted 75 million to 90 million unique TCR beta chains, approximately 10 million of which were shared by at least two donors. Raw reads were error-corrected and collapsed into unique sequences with a nearest-neighbor algorithm that merged closely related sequences to remove PCR and sequencing errors. To assign V, D and J gene segments, CDR3 sequences were aligned to IMGT reference sequences. For a sequence to be retained, at least a six-nucleotide match to both a V gene segment and a J gene segment was required. A rearrangement was called productive if the CDR3 had no stop codons and remained in frame with V and J, and every other rearrangement was called non-productive. CDR3 was defined by IMGT convention, running from the second conserved V-encoded cysteine to the conserved J-encoded phenylalanine. The earlier analysis of roughly 590 of the donors excluded any sequence lacking an unambiguous match to a single V gene segment. An earlier analysis of a few hundred of the donors called V segments functional above 56.7% productive rearrangements and segregating when the between-donor standard deviation exceeded 5%. To diagnose cytomegalovirus status from the catalog of TCR beta chain sequences, a statistical classification framework was built. A later analysis assigned V and J genes by comparing TCR nucleotide sequences with IMGT/GENE-DB human TR gene sequences. In a later analysis, CDR3 sequences and most-parsimonious VDJ recombination scenarios were assigned using the TCRdist pipeline. In a later analysis, every TCR beta chain was defined by the combination of its CDR3 amino acid sequence and its V-gene family, and reads without a unique V-gene family were dropped. As a way to deal with suspected cross-contamination and a sequencing artifact, a later analysis dropped more than 500 nucleotide sequences that were highly shared and had low generation probability. A later analysis calculated a clonal expansion index for each public chain from normalized within-repertoire ranks of inferred template counts. A later analysis computed generation probabilities with a VDJ recombination model fitted to out-of-frame rearrangements, and checked the results against IGoR. In a later analysis, TCR-TCR, TCR-HLA and TCR-CMV co-occurrence was scored with hypergeometric tests, and a repertoire-size bias correction was applied to TCR pairs. False discovery rates were estimated in a later analysis by permuting HLA or CMV assignments 20 times. In a later analysis, co-occurring TCRs were grouped with DBSCAN, and TCRdist sequence similarity was added when clustering was performed within HLA-allele-positive subsets. Co-occurrence clustering excluded repertoires with fewer than 30,000 or more than 120,000 public chains, plus five with anomalous nucleotide sharing. TCRdb provides this immuneACCESS table in a form limited to in-frame rearrangements. Some clones are lacking; in checked studies, under half of them reflect an unresolved V gene, and why the rest are absent is not known. V, J and clone size derive from that table, while D and trimming were established from the DNA sequence. This sample has 160,000 or so clones in its table, and approximately 80% of those were observed once. The ten most abundant clones make up 1.5% to 2.5% of the sample.

The cohort was made up of 500 to 800 healthy bone marrow donors. Cohort members were all nominally healthy when sampled, although unrecorded immune exposures were likely present. The donor was CMV seronegative and belonged to the group of 350 to 400 seronegative cohort members. Each donor provided a peripheral blood sample, and peripheral blood mononuclear cells were used for TCR beta sequencing. Genomic DNA was extracted from the blood cell samples with the Qiagen DNeasy Blood Extraction Kit. Trimming removed 2 bases from V and 1 base from J, leaving 8 bases between the germline ends. The germline V gene gives CDR1 as SGHTA and CDR2 as FQGTGA. Spanning cysteine to phenylalanine, the CDR3 consists of 14 amino acids. Just the 42-base CDR3 DNA is kept, in frame starting at base 1. The data stem from a study of cytomegalovirus exposure and HLA in healthy donors (TCRdb year 2017). Background for the entire study: An earlier analysis of some 500 of the donors reported 250 to 300 Gb of sequence data and 117 million unique TCR beta sequences from 150 million to 200 million T cells. An early release covering some 640 HLA-typed donors comprised about 310 gigabases of sequencing data and roughly 86 million unique TCR sequences. The genetic ancestry cluster associated with self-reported Caucasian donors included around 76% of the 300 to 450 genotyped donors. The study aimed to test whether cataloging public T cell receptors could reveal signatures of past pathogen exposure. The T cell repertoires of roughly 660 subjects were profiled by immunosequencing and related to cytomegalovirus serostatus. A separate validation cohort of approximately 120 different subjects was used in addition to the approximately 670-subject first cohort. High-throughput TCR immunosequencing, statistical association of individual TCRs with disease status, and machine learning were combined to predict cytomegalovirus infection status. A later analysis re-examined previously published TCR beta repertoires from about 670 donors and added high-resolution HLA genotyping to investigate patterns of TCR occurrence. Rather than drawing on any new phenotypic data, the later analysis identified candidate immune exposures from TCR beta sequences and the way those sequences occurred across donors. An earlier analysis of 500 to 750 of the donors applied high-throughput TCR beta sequencing to assess whether each TCR beta V gene segment acted as functional or pseudogenic. Donor age, sex, ethnicity and CMV serostatus were compiled together with the repertoire data. In a later genetic analysis, genome-wide SNP genotypes for about 55% of the roughly 700 donors were used, and that subset was treated as a discovery cohort. Every discovery cohort repertoire had been produced on one sequencing platform. Class I and class II HLA loci were covered by the typing at four-digit resolution. Typing coverage varied by locus: roughly 629-640 donors for A, B, C, DRB1 and DQB1; more than 500 for DQA1; 606 for DPA1; fewer than 480 for DPB1. Five DR-DQ haplotypes were treated as single units for association and clustering because of strong linkage in the cohort. Across approximately 400 genotyped donors of the cohort, an average of about 200,000 unique TCR beta nucleotide sequences per donor were sequenced, and about a sixth of those sequences were non-productive. Study-wide findings and limitations: The 87-base-pair reads could not distinguish some IMGT-functional V segments, including TRBV6-2 and TRBV6-3, so those segments were excluded. In a later analysis, several top co-occurrence clusters were reported to appear linked to parvovirus B19, influenza, CMV and Epstein-Barr virus. In an earlier analysis of 587 of the donors, most TCR beta V segments appeared in productive rearrangements about 87% or about 30% of the time, broadly matching IMGT annotations. The authors suggested that the approach could potentially be generalized to other disease states and immunological phenotypes. In a later genetic analysis, fewer N-insertions in productive TCRs were reported among donors in an Asian-associated ancestry cluster than the roughly 700-donor mean. Because some donors lacked HLA typing at each locus, the association tests relied only on the typed subset. Most TCR sequences were seen in very few donors, while some public TCRs were found in many individuals. When HLA alleles, especially DR and DQ, strongly co-occurred, attributing TCR associations to individual alleles was difficult. According to a later analysis, TCR association rates differed among HLA loci, with DRB1 alleles showing the most associated TCRs and HLA-C alleles showing the fewest. A further reported finding was that TCR beta sequences accurately predicted the HLA-A and HLA-B alleles for most subjects in the first cohort. In a later analysis, most CMV-associated TCR beta chains were found to appear HLA-restricted, with HLA associations seemingly driven largely by CMV exposure. An association between a missense DCLRE1C variant and V-gene and J-gene trimming of TCR beta chains was found in a later genetic analysis and replicated in an independent cohort. Approximately 18 rarely observed V segments, including chromosome 9 orphons, were excluded from the earlier analysis of about 500 of the donors because counts were too low. In the study, around 150 TCR beta chains were listed as associated with cytomegalovirus. The cohort was sequenced for TCR beta chains only, and without alpha or paired-chain data the features that could be detected were limited. A group of highly shared sequence variants was considered likely to be a technical artifact of the sequencing pipeline. Roughly uniform sequencing depth across donors was assumed in presence/absence analyses, although this assumption may not hold. In vitro tests confirmed that a few of the cytomegalovirus-associated TCR beta chains recognize cytomegalovirus antigens. A later analysis found that HLA-associated TCR beta chains were more clonally expanded and had lower generation probabilities than equally common non-associated chains. Immune exposure information for the cohort was limited to CMV serostatus. The classifier was reported to diagnose cytomegalovirus status with high specificity and sensitivity in both the original and validation cohorts. A later analysis associated 17,000 or so TCR beta sequences with specific HLA alleles at a false discovery rate of 0.05. Correlated functional status among segregating V segments might reflect linkage disequilibrium, but an unknown experimental factor could not be ruled out.

This clonotype was obtained from a man in his late teens or twenties in good health and CMV-seronegative. The sequencing input was PBMCs. Recombination linked TRBV7-3 to TRBJ1-1, with the D segment identity uncertain. The CDR3 reads CASSLDGPNTEAFF. The DNA reads TGTGCCAGCAGCTTAGATGGGCCGAACACTGAAGCTTTCTTT.